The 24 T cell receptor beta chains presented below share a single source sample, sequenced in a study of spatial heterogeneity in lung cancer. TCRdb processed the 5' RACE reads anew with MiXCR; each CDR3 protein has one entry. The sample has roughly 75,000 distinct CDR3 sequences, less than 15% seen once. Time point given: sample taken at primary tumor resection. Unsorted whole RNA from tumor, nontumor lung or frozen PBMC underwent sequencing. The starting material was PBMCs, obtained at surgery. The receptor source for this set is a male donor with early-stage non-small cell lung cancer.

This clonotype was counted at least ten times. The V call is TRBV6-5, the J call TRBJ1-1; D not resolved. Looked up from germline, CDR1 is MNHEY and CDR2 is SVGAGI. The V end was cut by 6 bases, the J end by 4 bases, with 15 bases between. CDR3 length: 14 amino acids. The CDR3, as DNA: TGTGCCAGCAGCCGGACGAGAGAGGTCACTGAAGCTTTCTTT. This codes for CASSRTREVTEAFF.

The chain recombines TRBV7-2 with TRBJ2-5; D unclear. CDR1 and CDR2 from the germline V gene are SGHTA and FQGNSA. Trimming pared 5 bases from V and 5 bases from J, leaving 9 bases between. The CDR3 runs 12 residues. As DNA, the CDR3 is TGTGCCAGCAGCCTACTTCTCGAGACCCAGTACTTC. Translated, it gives CASSLLLETQYF.

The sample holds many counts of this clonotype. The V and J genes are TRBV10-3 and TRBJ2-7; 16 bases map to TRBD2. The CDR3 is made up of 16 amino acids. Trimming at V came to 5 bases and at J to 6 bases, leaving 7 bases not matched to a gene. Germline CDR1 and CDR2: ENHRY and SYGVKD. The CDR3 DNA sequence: TGTGCCATCAGTCCGGGACTAGCGGGAGGGCCCGGCGAGCAGTACTTC. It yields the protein CAISPGLAGGPGEQYF.

The CDR3 bases are TGTGCCAGCAGCCCCTACTTACTAGCGGGAGGTACCGGGGAGCTGTTTTTT. This gives the protein CASSPYLLAGGTGELFF. V is TRBV6-5 and J is TRBJ2-2; TRBD2 matches at 12 bases. The germline V gene encodes CDR1 MNHEY and CDR2 SVGAGI. With V trimmed by 6 bases and J by 5 bases, 10 bases remained unmatched. The CDR3 has 17 residues.

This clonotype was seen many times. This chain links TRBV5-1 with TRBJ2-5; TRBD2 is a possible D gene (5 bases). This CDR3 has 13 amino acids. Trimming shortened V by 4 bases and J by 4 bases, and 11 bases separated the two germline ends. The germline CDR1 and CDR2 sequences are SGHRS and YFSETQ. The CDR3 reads CASSPAGGETQYF. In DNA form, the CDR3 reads TGCGCCAGCAGCCCGGCGGGTGGAGAGACCCAGTACTTC.

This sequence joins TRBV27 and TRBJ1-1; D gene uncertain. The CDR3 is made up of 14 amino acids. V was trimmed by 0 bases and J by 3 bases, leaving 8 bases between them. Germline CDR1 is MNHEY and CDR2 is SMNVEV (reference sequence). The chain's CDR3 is CASSLSVRDTEAFF. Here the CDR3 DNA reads TGTGCCAGCAGTTTATCAGTGAGGGACACTGAAGCTTTCTTT.

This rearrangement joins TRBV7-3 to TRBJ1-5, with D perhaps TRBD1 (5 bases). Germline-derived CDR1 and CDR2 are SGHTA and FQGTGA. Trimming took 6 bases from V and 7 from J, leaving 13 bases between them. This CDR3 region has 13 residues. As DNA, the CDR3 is TGTGCCAGCAGTACAGGCCTTGGGCAGCCCCAGCATTTT. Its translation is CASSTGLGQPQHF.

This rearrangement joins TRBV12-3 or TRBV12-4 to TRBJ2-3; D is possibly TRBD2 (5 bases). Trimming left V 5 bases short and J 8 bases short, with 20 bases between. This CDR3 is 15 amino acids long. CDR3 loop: CASSITREKMGTQYF. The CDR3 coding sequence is TGTGCCAGCAGTATTACGAGGGAAAAGATGGGTACGCAGTATTTT.

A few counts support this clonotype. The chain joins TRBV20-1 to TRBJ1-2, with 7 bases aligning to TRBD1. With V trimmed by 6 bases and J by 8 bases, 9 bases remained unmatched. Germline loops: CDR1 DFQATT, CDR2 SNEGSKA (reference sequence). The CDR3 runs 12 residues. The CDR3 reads CSAEDRLKGYTF. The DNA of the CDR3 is TGCAGTGCAGAGGACAGGCTGAAAGGCTACACCTTC.

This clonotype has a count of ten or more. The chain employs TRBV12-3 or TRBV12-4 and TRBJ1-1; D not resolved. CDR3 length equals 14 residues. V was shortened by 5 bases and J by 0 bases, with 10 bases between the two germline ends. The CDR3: CASSAIQVNTEAFF. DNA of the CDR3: TGTGCCAGCAGTGCAATTCAGGTGAACACTGAAGCTTTCTTT.

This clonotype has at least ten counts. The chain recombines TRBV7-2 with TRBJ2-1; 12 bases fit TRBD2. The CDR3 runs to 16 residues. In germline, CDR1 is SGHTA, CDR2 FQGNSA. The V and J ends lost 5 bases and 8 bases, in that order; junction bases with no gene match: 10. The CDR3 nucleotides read TGTGCCAGCAGCCCCCGGCTAGCGGGAGGGCCCCATGAGCAGTTCTTC. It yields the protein CASSPRLAGGPHEQFF.

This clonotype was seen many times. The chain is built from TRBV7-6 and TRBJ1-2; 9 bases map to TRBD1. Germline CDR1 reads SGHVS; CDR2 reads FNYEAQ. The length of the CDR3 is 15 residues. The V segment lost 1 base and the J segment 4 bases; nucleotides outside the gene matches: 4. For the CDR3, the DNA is TGTGCCAGCAGCTTAGGGGGACAGGGCCTCTATGGCTACACCTTC. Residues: CASSLGGQGLYGYTF. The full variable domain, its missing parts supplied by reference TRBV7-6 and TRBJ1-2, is GAGVSQSPRYKVTKRGQDVALRCDPISGHVSLYWYRQALGQGPEFLTYFNYEAQQDKSGLPNDRFSAERPEGSISTLTIQRTEQRDSAMYRCASSLGGQGLYGYTFGSGTRLTVV.

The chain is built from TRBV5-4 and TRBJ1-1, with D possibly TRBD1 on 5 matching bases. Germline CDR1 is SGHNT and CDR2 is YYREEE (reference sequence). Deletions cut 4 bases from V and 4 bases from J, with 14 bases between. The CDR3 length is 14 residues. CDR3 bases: TGTGCCAGCAGCACGGACATATACAGCACTGAAGCTTTCTTT. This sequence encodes CASSTDIYSTEAFF.

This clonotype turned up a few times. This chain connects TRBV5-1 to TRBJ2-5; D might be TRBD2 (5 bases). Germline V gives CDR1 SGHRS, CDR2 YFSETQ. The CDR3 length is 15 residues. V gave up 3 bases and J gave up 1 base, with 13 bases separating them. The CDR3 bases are TGCGCCAGCAGCTGGGGAGTAGGTTCCCAAGAGACCCAGTACTTC. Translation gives CASSWGVGSQETQYF.

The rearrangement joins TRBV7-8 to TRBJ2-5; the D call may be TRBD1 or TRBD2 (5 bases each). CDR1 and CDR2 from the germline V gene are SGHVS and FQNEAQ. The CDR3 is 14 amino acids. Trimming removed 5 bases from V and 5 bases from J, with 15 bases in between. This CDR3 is CASSPVRGRETQYF. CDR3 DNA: TGTGCCAGCAGCCCCGTGAGGGGACGGGAGACCCAGTACTTC.

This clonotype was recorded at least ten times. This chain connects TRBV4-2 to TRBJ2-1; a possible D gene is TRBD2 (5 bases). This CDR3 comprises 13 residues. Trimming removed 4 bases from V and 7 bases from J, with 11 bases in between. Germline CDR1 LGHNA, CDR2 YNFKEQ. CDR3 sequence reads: CASSRESFNEQFF. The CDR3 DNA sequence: TGTGCCAGCAGCCGGGAGAGTTTTAATGAGCAGTTCTTC.

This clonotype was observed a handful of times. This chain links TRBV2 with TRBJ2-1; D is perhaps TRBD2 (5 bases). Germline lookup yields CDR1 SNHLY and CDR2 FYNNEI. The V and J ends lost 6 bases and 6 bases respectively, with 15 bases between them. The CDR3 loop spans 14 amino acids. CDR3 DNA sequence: TGTGCCAGCAGGATCGGACTCCTCCTCAATGAGCAGTTCTTC. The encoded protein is CASRIGLLLNEQFF.

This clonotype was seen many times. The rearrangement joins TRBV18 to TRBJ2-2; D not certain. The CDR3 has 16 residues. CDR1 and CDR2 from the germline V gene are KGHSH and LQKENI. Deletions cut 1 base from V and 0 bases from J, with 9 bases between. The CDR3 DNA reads TGTGCCAGCTCACCACGGGCGGTAGCGAACACCGGGGAGCTGTTTTTT. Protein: CASSPRAVANTGELFF.

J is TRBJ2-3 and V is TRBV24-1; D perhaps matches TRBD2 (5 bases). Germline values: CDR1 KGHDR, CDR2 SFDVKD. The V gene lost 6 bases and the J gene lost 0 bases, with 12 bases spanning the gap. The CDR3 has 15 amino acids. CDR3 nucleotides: TGTGCCACCAGTCCAGAGCCGGGGAGCACAGATACGCAGTATTTT. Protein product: CATSPEPGSTDTQYF.

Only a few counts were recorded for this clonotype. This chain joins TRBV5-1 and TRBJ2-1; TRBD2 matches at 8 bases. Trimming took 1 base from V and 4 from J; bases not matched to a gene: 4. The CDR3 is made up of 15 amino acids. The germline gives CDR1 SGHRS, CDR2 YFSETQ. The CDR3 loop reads CASSLSTSEYNEQFF. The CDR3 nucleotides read TGCGCCAGCAGCTTGTCGACTAGCGAGTACAATGAGCAGTTCTTC.

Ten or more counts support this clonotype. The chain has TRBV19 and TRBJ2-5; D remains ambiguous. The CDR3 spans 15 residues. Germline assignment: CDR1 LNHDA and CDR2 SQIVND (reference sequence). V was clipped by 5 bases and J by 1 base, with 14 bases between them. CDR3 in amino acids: CASSPPFAGQETQYF. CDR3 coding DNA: TGTGCCAGTAGTCCCCCATTCGCTGGCCAAGAGACCCAGTACTTC.

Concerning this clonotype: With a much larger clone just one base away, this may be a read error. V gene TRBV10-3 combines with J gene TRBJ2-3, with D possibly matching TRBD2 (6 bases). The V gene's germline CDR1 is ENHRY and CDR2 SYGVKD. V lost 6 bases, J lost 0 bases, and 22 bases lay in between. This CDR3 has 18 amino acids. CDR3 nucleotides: TGTGCCATCAGAGAGCCTTTAGGACTACCCACTAGCACAGATACGCAGTATTTT. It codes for CAIREPLGLPTSTDTQYF.

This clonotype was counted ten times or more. CDR3 sequence (DNA): TGCAGCGTCCGACTAGGGACAGGGGTGAACACTGAAGCTTTCTTT. Translated, it gives CSVRLGTGVNTEAFF. The chain joins TRBV29-1 to TRBJ1-1; 10 bases fit TRBD1. The CDR3 extends over 15 amino acids. V trimming: 6 bases; J trimming: 0 bases; junction bases outside the gene matches: 7. In germline, CDR1 is SQVTM, CDR2 ANQGSEA.

CDR3 in amino acids: CASSQDLASYEQYF. DNA of the CDR3: TGTGCCAGCAGCCAGGACCTGGCCTCCTACGAGCAGTACTTC. The genes are TRBV7-9 and TRBJ2-7; D not certain. Germline assignment: CDR1 SEHNR and CDR2 FQNEAQ (reference sequence). There are 14 residues in the CDR3. V lost 5 bases and J 0 bases, leaving 11 bases between the germline ends. The full variable domain, rest sourced from reference TRBV7-9 and TRBJ2-7, is DTGVSQNPRHKITKRGQNVTFRCDPISEHNRLYWYRQTLGQGPEFLTYFQNEAQLEKSRLLSDRFSAERPKGSFSTLEIQRTEQGDSAMYLCASSQDLASYEQYFGPGTRLTVT.